A single sample gave rise to the 20 T cell receptor beta chains below, sequenced in a study of tissue T cells after allogeneic stem cell transplantation. Assay: immunoSEQ multiplex PCR; the TCRdb copy retains only in-frame clones and omits some. The data hold about 11,000 clones, with 35% to 40% observed a single time. Time point indicated: mouse harvest day 7 after allogeneic transplant. Mouse grafts combined 10^7 T-cell-depleted bone marrow cells with 10^6 splenic CD5+ T cells. Input material: skin. These receptors were collected from a female BALB/c mouse given C57BL/6 T cells with graft-versus-host disease after an allogeneic hematopoietic cell transplant.

This clone is medium-sized in the sample. Gene names and germline match the mouse. The read comes to an end 1 residue before the CDR3 does, leaving the germline J gene to fill in the end. The rearrangement uses TRBV29 and TRBJ2-2; D is unclear. The CDR3 runs 12 residues. The V gene lost 5 bases and the J gene lost 1 base, with 2 bases spanning the gap. In germline, CDR1 is MSHET, CDR2 SYDVDS. Partial CDR3 DNA: TGTGCTAGCAGTGGAAACACCGGGCAGCTCTAC. Residues: CASSGNTGQLY. The whole CDR3 sequence is CASSGNTGQLYF.

This clone was observed a few times. Genes and germline come from the mouse. Read coverage stops 1 residue before the CDR3 terminus; the germline J gene supplies the remainder. The chain is built from TRBV13-3 and TRBJ1-1; 7 bases fit TRBD1. Germline V lookup: CDR1 NNHDY, CDR2 SYVADS. V lost 4 bases to trimming and J lost 0 bases; unmatched junction nucleotides: 3. The CDR3 runs to 14 residues. The sequenced CDR3 bases are TGTGCCAGCAGTCGGGACAGTGCAAACACAGAAGTCTTC. This codes for CASSRDSANTEVF. In full, the CDR3 is CASSRDSANTEVFF.

Of note for this clone: The listed genes are named as in mouse. The read finishes 1 residue shy of the CDR3 end, and the germline J gene is used to complete it. The V and J genes are TRBV2 and TRBJ1-4; tentative D call: TRBD1 (6 bases). The germline V gene has CDR1 LGHNA and CDR2 YSYQKL. V gave up 0 bases and J gave up 0 bases, with 8 bases separating them. The CDR3 extends over 16 amino acids. The sequenced part of the CDR3 DNA is TGTGCCAGCAGCCAAGATGGGGGGCTTTCCAACGAAAGATTATTT. Amino acid sequence: CASSQDGGLSNERLF. From start to end, the CDR3 is CASSQDGGLSNERLFF.

Concerning this clone itself: A single base separates this from a much larger clone, so it may be a read error. Any gene name here is a mouse gene name. The CDR3 goes on 1 residue after the read ends, and that part is filled in from the germline J gene. The sample carries other DNA sequences with the same CDR3. The chain couples TRBV3 to TRBJ2-7; D not certain. This CDR3 comprises 12 residues. Trimming took off 5 bases at V and 0 bases at J, with 5 bases between the two ends. Germline-derived CDR1 and CDR2 are SNHLY and FYNGKV (reference sequence). CDR3 sequence: CASSPSSYEQYF. CDR3 bases read: TGTGCCAGCAGCCCAAGCTCCTATGAACAGTAC.

This clone was detected only a few times. Genes here carry mouse names. The read stops 1 residue short of the end of the CDR3; the missing end is completed from the germline J gene. This sequence joins TRBV26 and TRBJ2-7; 10 nucleotides line up with TRBD2. V shed 4 bases, J shed 4 bases, and the junction held 1 base outside the gene matches. Germline-derived CDR1 and CDR2 are KGHPV and FQNQEV (reference sequence). CDR3 length equals 13 residues. This chain's CDR3 is CASSPGLGYEQYF. The part of the CDR3 DNA that was read is TGTGCCAGCAGTCCGGGACTGGGGTATGAACAGTAC.

To note about this clone: The gene names here belong to mouse. The CDR3 end is not reached by the read, which stops 1 residue before it; the germline J gene fills it in. V gene TRBV26 combines with J gene TRBJ1-1; D is uncertain. V gave up 3 bases and J gave up 0 bases, with 5 bases separating them. This CDR3 has 13 residues. CDR1 is KGHPV, CDR2 FQNQEV, per germline (reference sequence). Here the CDR3 reads CASSLAANTEVFF. CDR3 bases read: TGTGCCAGCAGTCTAGCAGCAAACACAGAAGTCTTC.

Concerning this clone itself: Germline and genes: mouse. Read sequence stops 1 residue before the CDR3 end, and the germline J gene provides the missing end. The chain recombines TRBV3 with TRBJ2-7, with 14 bases matching TRBD2. The CDR3 consists of 15 residues. V gave up 5 bases and J gave up 7 bases; unmatched junction bases: 7. Germline values: CDR1 SNHLY, CDR2 FYNGKV (reference sequence). This chain's CDR3 is CASSPPGLGGREQYF. CDR3 DNA, as far as it was read: TGTGCCAGCAGCCCCCCGGGACTGGGGGGGCGAGAACAGTAC.

Worth noting for this clone: Each gene name is a mouse one. The read terminates 1 residue before the CDR3 end, so the remaining end is supplied by the germline J gene. V usage is TRBV3 and J usage is TRBJ2-4; D remains unclear. V lost 4 bases and J 0 bases, leaving 5 bases between the germline ends. This CDR3 region has 13 residues. Per the germline V gene, CDR1 is SNHLY and CDR2 is FYNGKV (reference sequence). CDR3 protein: CASSSRSQNTLYF. The sequenced CDR3 bases are TGTGCCAGCAGCTCCCGGAGTCAAAACACCTTGTAC.

Regarding this clone: The germline and genes are mouse ones. The read finishes 1 residue shy of the CDR3 end, and the germline J gene is used to complete it. The chain employs TRBV13-1 and TRBJ2-7; D is perhaps TRBD1 (6 bases). CDR3 length: 13 amino acids. The V end was cut by 3 bases, the J end by 2 bases, with 9 bases between. The germline V gene encodes CDR1 NSHNY and CDR2 SYGAGN. The CDR3 reads CASSVRDTYEQYF. The CDR3 bases that were read are TGTGCCAGCAGTGTCCGGGACACCTATGAACAGTAC.

There are a few counts of this clone. Here the gene names and germline are mouse. The read stops 1 residue short of the end of the CDR3; the missing end is completed from the germline J gene. The rearrangement joins TRBV26 to TRBJ1-1, with D unresolved. The CDR3 totals 13 residues. Germline V CDR1 and CDR2: KGHPV, FQNQEV (reference sequence). V was clipped by 4 bases and J by 0 bases, with 6 bases between them. CDR3 DNA, as far as it was read: TGTGCCAGCAGTCCCTATGCAAACACAGAAGTCTTC. Its translation: CASSPYANTEVF. The CDR3, in full, reads CASSPYANTEVFF.

This clone came up a few times. Mouse gene names apply. The read finishes 1 residue shy of the CDR3 end, and the germline J gene is used to complete it. J is TRBJ2-7 and V is TRBV16, with TRBD2 matching over 7 bases. The CDR3 length is 13 residues. With 3 bases clipped from V and 3 bases from J, the junction kept 2 bases outside the gene matches. The germline CDR1 and CDR2 sequences are SGHSA and FRNQAP. The part of the CDR3 DNA that was read is TGTGCAAGCAGCTTGACTGGGAACTATGAACAGTAC. It encodes CASSLTGNYEQY. The whole CDR3 protein is CASSLTGNYEQYF.

For this clone: Gene names denote mouse genes. The CDR3 end lies 1 residue beyond the end of the read and is filled in from the germline J gene. This CDR3 is also generated by other DNA sequences in the sample. The rearrangement joins TRBV1 to TRBJ2-7, with 10 bases lining up with TRBD2. Germline V gene sequence: CDR1 NSQYPW, CDR2 LRSPGD (reference sequence). This CDR3 is built from 14 residues. Trimming took 3 bases from V and 2 from J; bases not matched to a gene: 1. The part of the CDR3 DNA that was read is TGCACCTGCAGTGCCGGGACTGGGGCCTATGAACAGTAC. Translating it yields CTCSAGTGAYEQY. The entire CDR3 reads CTCSAGTGAYEQYF.

In its sample, this clone is medium-sized. Germline and genes here are mouse. The read ends 1 residue shy of where the CDR3 ends; the end is completed using the germline J gene. This rearrangement joins TRBV3 to TRBJ2-1, with 10 bases aligning to TRBD2. This CDR3 has 15 residues. Germline V gene lookup returns CDR1 SNHLY and CDR2 FYNGKV (reference sequence). V gave up 4 bases and J gave up 4 bases; unmatched junction bases: 4. CDR3 DNA, as far as it was read: TGTGCCAGCAGCTCCTACTGGGGGGGTTATGCTGAGCAGTTC. Translating gives CASSSYWGGYAEQF. The whole CDR3 protein is CASSSYWGGYAEQFF.

With respect to this clone: Mouse names are used for the genes. The read comes to an end 1 residue before the CDR3 does, leaving the germline J gene to fill in the end. The chain combines TRBV26 with TRBJ1-4, with TRBD1 identical over 7 bases. The CDR3 spans 16 residues. Germline CDR1 and CDR2: KGHPV and FQNQEV (reference sequence). V lost 4 bases to trimming and J lost 0 bases; unmatched junction nucleotides: 5. This chain's CDR3 is CASSPDRAFSNERLFF. CDR3 DNA, as far as it was read: TGTGCCAGCAGTCCCGACAGGGCGTTTTCCAACGAAAGATTATTT.

In regard to this clone: Mouse germline and gene names are used. The read ends 1 residue shy of where the CDR3 ends; the end is completed using the germline J gene. The V and J genes are TRBV12-1 and TRBJ2-2, with 8 bases identical to TRBD2. This CDR3 is built from 16 residues. J lost 0 bases, V lost 0 bases, and 2 bases had no gene match. CDR1 is SGHSN and CDR2 is HYEKVE in the germline V gene. CDR3 sequence reads: CASSLDWGTNTGQLYF. The sequenced part of the CDR3 DNA is TGTGCCAGCTCTCTCGACTGGGGAACAAACACCGGGCAGCTCTAC.

Of note for this clone: The gene names here belong to mouse. The observed sequence ends 1 residue before the CDR3 terminus, with the missing tail filled in from the germline J gene. The V gene is TRBV26, the J gene TRBJ2-3; D is unclear. The CDR3 has 15 residues. The germline CDR1 and CDR2 sequences are KGHPV and FQNQEV (reference sequence). V gave up 3 bases and J gave up 0 bases, with 10 bases separating them. The CDR3 DNA, read in part, is TGTGCCAGCAGTCTAGGCAGACCTAGTGCAGAAACGCTGTAT. Its translation is CASSLGRPSAETLY. The full CDR3 is CASSLGRPSAETLYF.

A word on this clone: Here the gene names and germline are mouse. The CDR3 end is not reached by the read, which stops 1 residue before it; the germline J gene fills it in. The rearrangement uses TRBV3 and TRBJ2-7; TRBD2 aligns across 12 bases. The length of the CDR3 is 15 residues. The V and J ends lost 4 bases and 1 base, in that order; junction bases with no gene match: 2. CDR1 is SNHLY and CDR2 is FYNGKV in the germline V gene (reference sequence). The CDR3 is CASSSGLGGSYEQYF. The CDR3 bases that were read are TGTGCCAGCAGCTCAGGACTGGGGGGGTCCTATGAACAGTAC.

This clone was detected once. All gene names here are mouse names. The CDR3 end is not reached by the read, which stops 1 residue before it; the germline J gene fills it in. This chain uses TRBV3 with TRBJ1-1; the match to TRBD1 covers 7 bases. The CDR3 is 12 amino acids. The junction had 3 bases not matched to a gene; V was cut back by 4 bases and J by 7 bases. Germline V gene lookup returns CDR1 SNHLY and CDR2 FYNGKV (reference sequence). The covered CDR3 bases are TGTGCCAGCAGCTCGGGACAGAGAGAAGTCTTC. Translating gives CASSSGQREVF. The full CDR3 sequence reads CASSSGQREVFF.

A remark on this clone: The listed genes are named as in mouse. From the germline J gene comes the end of the CDR3, since the read stops 1 residue before it. J is TRBJ1-4 and V is TRBV23; TRBD1 was called by the table and not checked on the DNA. Per the germline V gene, CDR1 is KGHTA and CDR2 is FQNQQP. The CDR3 sequence is 13 residues long. The CDR3: CSSSQQSNERLFF. The sequenced part of the CDR3 DNA is TGCTCCAGCAGTCAACAATCCAACGAAAGATTATTT.

In the case of this clone: Gene and germline names: mouse. The CDR3 extends 1 residue past the end of the read, so its final part is completed from the germline J gene. This chain joins TRBV3 and TRBJ2-2; TRBD1 might be the D (5 bases). Trimming removed 0 bases at V and 2 bases at J, with 10 bases between. Germline lookup yields CDR1 SNHLY and CDR2 FYNGKV (reference sequence). The length of the CDR3 is 16 residues. CDR3 protein: CASSLALPGNTGQLYF. The sequenced CDR3 bases are TGTGCCAGCAGCTTAGCGCTTCCAGGGAACACCGGGCAGCTCTAC.